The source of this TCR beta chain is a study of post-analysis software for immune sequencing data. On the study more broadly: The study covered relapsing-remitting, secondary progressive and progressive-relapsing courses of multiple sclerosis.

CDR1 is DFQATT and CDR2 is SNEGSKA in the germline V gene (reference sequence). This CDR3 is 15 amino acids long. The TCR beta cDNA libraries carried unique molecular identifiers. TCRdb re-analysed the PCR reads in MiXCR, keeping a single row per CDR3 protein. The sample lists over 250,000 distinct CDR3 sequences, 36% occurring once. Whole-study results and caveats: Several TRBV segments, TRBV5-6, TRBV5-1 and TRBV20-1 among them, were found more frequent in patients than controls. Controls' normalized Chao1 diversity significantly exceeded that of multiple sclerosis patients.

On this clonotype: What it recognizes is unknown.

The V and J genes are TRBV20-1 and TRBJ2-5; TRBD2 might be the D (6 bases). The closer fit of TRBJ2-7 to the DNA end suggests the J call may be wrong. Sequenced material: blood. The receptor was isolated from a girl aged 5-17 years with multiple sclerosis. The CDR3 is CSAGLGGITYNEQYF. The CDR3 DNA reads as TGCAGTGCTGGTTTGGGCGGGATCACCTACAACGAGCAGTACTTC.